The 4 T cell receptor beta chains below come from one sample, sequenced in a study of blood T cells in healthy people across ages. PCR was performed a second time for 7 to 11 cycles using a sample-barcoded 5' primer and a J-beta primer mix. TCRdb used MiXCR to reprocess the 5' RACE reads, holding one entry per CDR3 protein. Here the sample spans 1.5 million to 1.9 million distinct CDR3 sequences, about 42% being singletons. The source material was blood. The receptors were gathered from a woman between 18 and 29 years old in good health.

This rearrangement joins TRBV11-2 to TRBJ2-1; the D is unclear. This CDR3 has 14 residues. Trimming took off 5 bases at V and 2 bases at J, with 10 bases between the two ends. CDR1 is SGHAT and CDR2 is FQNNGV in the germline V gene. The DNA for the CDR3 is TGTGCCAGCAGCCCAGCCGCGGCCTACAATGAGCAGTTCTTC. Amino acids: CASSPAAAYNEQFF.

As concerns this clonotype: A junction boundary mismatches the germline segment, possibly from a read error. The chain has TRBV6-2 or TRBV6-3 and TRBJ2-3; no clear D. This CDR3 comprises 13 residues. Germline-derived CDR1 and CDR2 are MNHEY and SVGEGT. The DNA of the CDR3 is TGTGCCAGCAGTTACTACAGCACAGAGACGCAGTATTTT. Protein sequence: CASSYYSTETQYF.

This clonotype occurred once. A much larger clone differs from this one at a single base, so this may be a read error. This chain connects TRBV6-6 to TRBJ2-1, with D tentatively TRBD1 (6 bases). Germline V CDR1 and CDR2: MNHNY, SVGAGI (reference sequence). The ends were cut back, 10 bases at V and 1 base at J, with 11 bases in the middle. This CDR3 has 13 amino acids. The CDR3 sequence: CANSGTSYNEQFF. The CDR3 nucleotides are TGTGCCAACTCCGGGACATCCTACAATGAGCAGTTCTTC.

The chain couples TRBV12-3 or TRBV12-4 to TRBJ2-1; no firm D call. With 0 bases removed from V and 5 bases from J, the gap between germline ends came to 8 bases. CDR3 length equals 14 residues. The CDR3 nucleotides are TGTGCCAGCAGTTTAGCGGATGCGAACAATGAGCAGTTCTTC. It specifies CASSLADANNEQFF.